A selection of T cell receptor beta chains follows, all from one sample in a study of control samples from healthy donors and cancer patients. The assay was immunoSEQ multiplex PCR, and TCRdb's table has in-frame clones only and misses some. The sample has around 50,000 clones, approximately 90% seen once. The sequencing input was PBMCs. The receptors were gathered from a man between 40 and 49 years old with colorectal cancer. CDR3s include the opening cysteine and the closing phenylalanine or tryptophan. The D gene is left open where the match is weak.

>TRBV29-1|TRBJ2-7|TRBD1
CSVFTGTGVNEQYF
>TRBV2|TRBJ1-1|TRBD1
CASRATRQGANTEAFF
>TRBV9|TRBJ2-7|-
CASSGVAGYEQYF
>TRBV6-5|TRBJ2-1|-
CASSYSRWASYNEQFF
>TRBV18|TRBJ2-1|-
CASSPHTSPSYNEQFF
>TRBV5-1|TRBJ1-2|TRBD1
CASSLEGTGFGYTF
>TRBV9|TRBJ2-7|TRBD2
CASSVGAGAYEQYF
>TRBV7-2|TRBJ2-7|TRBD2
CASSTRTSGKSYEQYF
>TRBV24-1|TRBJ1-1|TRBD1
CATSDPGGEAFF
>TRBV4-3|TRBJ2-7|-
CASSQDLERTYEQYF
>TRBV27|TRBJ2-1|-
CASSRGTYNEQFF
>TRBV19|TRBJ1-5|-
CASSIRGGRQPQHF
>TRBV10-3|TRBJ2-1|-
CAISETTGYNEQFF
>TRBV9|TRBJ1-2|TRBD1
CASSSTGTGFGYTF
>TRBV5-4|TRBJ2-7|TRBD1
CASSLGGTGVSYEQYF
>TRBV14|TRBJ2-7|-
CATKGSQGKFDEQYF
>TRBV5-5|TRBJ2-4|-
CASSLGHIQYF
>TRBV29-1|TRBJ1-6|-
CSVEVSGGSPLHF
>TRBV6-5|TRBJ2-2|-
CASSGGIGTGELFF
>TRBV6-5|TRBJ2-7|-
CASSYSAATTKQYF
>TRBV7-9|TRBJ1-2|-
CASSLGGSYGYTF
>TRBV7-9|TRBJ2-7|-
CASSLVQGQATYEQYF
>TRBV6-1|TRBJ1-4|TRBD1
CASSDQDRGSEKLFF
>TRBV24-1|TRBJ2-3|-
CATSDPGGGETDTQYF
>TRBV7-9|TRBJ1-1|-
CASSLGGPREAFF
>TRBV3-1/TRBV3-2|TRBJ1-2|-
CASSPGEGFGYTF
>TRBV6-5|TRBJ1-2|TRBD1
CASSSRDRGIYGYTF
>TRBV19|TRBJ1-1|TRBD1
CASTQDRGTEAFF
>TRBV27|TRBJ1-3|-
CASSVAGSHSGNTIYF
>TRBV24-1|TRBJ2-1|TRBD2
CATSDLGTSGNEQFF
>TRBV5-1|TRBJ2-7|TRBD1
CATSTGGTYEQYF
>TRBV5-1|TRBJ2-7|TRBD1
CASRAGTGRTYEQYF
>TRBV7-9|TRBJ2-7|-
CASSSTGRGKASKYEQYF
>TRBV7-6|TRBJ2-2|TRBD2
CASSSGLAGVGTGELFF
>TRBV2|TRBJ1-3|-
CASSEWVSGNTIYF
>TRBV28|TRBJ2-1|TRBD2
CASRSGRSANEQFF
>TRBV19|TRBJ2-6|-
CASGQHSGANVLTF
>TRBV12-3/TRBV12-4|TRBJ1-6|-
CASSSESPLHF
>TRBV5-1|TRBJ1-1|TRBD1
CASSYSGTGGLEAFF
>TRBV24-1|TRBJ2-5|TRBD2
CATSDLTSGQETQYF
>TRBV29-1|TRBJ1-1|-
CSDHNLGEAFF
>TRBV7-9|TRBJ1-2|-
CASSSQGWVDGGYTF
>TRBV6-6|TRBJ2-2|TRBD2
CASSYQGGTGELFF
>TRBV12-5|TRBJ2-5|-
CASGYGRETQYF
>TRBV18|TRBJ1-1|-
CASALQGRDTEAFF